This T cell receptor beta chain was sequenced during a study of identical twins. General study points: Rather than following the same donors, the conclusions depended on cross-sectional statistical analysis. Whereas memory repertoires showed no such difference, abundant cord blood beta clonotypes carried fewer insertions.

Regarding this clonotype: Its antigen is unknown.

TCRdb used MiXCR to reprocess the 5' RACE reads, holding one entry per CDR3 protein. The sample holds roughly 480,000 distinct CDR3 sequences; approximately 24% are singletons and the top ten take about 2.7%. Germline trimming cut 3 bases from V and 4 bases from J; bases unmatched to any gene: 5. Germline V CDR1 and CDR2: KGHSH, LQKENI. CDR3 length: 15 residues. The data were also submitted as part of a second study, on T cells expressing NK-cell markers. That work contributes: Only alpha-beta TCR T cells were sorted in several experiments, using an anti-gamma-delta TCR antibody.

This TCR came from a woman younger than 30 in good health. This chain links TRBV18 with TRBJ2-5; 10 nucleotides match TRBD1. The sequencing input was CD4+ T cells sorted from blood. This CDR3 is CASSPQTGGGETQYF. The CDR3, as DNA: TGTGCCAGCTCACCCCAGACAGGGGGCGGAGAGACCCAGTACTTC.